Listed below are T cell receptor beta chains from one sample, sequenced in a study of cytomegalovirus exposure and HLA in healthy donors. TCRdb's table, derived via immunoSEQ multiplex PCR, lists solely in-frame clones and lacks some. The sample records around 110,000 clones, 88% being singletons. Sequencing input: PBMCs. These receptors all come from a woman in her late teens or twenties in good health and CMV-seropositive. CDR3s include the opening cysteine and the closing phenylalanine or tryptophan. A D gene is named only where the DNA matches it firmly. Part of the rows lack a size; the others show once, few, many or a class for expanded clones.

D | size | J | V | CDR3 | DNA
NA | NA | TRBJ1-6 | TRBV6-1 | CASSGQAPSSYNSPLHF | TGTGCCAGCAGTGGACAAGCCCCGAGCTCCTATAATTCACCCCTCCACTTT
NA | NA | TRBJ1-2 | TRBV27 | CASSQEQGILYGYTF | TGTGCCAGCAGTCAAGAGCAGGGGATACTCTATGGCTACACCTTC
NA | NA | TRBJ1-4 | TRBV5-6 | CASSLLGITGTSTNEKLFF | TGTGCCAGCAGCTTACTTGGAATAACAGGGACATCAACTAATGAAAAACTGTTTTTT
NA | NA | TRBJ2-3 | TRBV27 | CASSFTSGWADTQYF | TGTGCCAGCAGTTTTACCTCGGGATGGGCAGATACGCAGTATTTT
NA | NA | TRBJ1-5 | TRBV19 | CATWAGARSNQPQHF | TGTGCCACCTGGGCCGGTGCCAGGAGCAATCAGCCCCAGCATTTT
NA | NA | TRBJ2-7 | TRBV5-6 | CASSLGQYEQYF | TGTGCCAGCAGCTTGGGGCAGTACGAGCAGTACTTC
NA | NA | TRBJ2-2 | TRBV15 | CATTWNTGELFF | TGTGCCACCACCTGGAACACCGGGGAGCTGTTTTTT
NA | NA | TRBJ2-3 | TRBV7-2 | CASSPYTDTQYF | TGTGCCAGCAGCCCCTACACAGATACGCAGTATTTT
NA | once | TRBJ2-7 | TRBV7-6 | CASSLDRLGHEQYF | TGTGCCAGCAGCCTCGACAGGCTCGGCCACGAGCAGTACTTC
TRBD2 | NA | TRBJ2-2 | TRBV27 | CASSRGGLNTGELFF | TGTGCCAGCAGTCGGGGGGGCCTTAACACCGGGGAGCTGTTTTTT
TRBD1 | NA | TRBJ1-6 | TRBV4-1 | CASSQDSQGAAYNSPLHF | TGCGCCAGCAGCCAAGATTCCCAGGGGGCGGCCTATAATTCACCCCTCCACTTT
NA | NA | TRBJ1-2 | TRBV2 | CASSQGSGYGYTF | TGTGCCAGCAGTCAGGGGTCAGGCTATGGCTACACCTTC
TRBD2 | once | TRBJ2-3 | TRBV27 | CASSLSMSGASTQYF | TGTGCCAGCAGTTTATCGATGAGCGGGGCCTCTACGCAGTATTTT
TRBD1 | NA | TRBJ2-1 | TRBV2 | CAGRGQGTPRAYNEQFF | TGTGCCGGGAGGGGACAGGGGACTCCTAGGGCCTACAATGAGCAGTTCTTC
TRBD2 | NA | TRBJ2-3 | TRBV13 | CASSLGEAGGTDTQYF | TGTGCCAGCAGCTTAGGAGAAGCGGGGGGCACAGATACGCAGTATTTT
TRBD1 | few | TRBJ1-5 | TRBV27 | CASSNRGQPQHF | TGTGCCAGCAGTAACAGGGGTCAGCCCCAGCATTTT
NA | NA | TRBJ1-1 | TRBV5-1 | CASSPLVGTFEAFF | TGCGCCAGCAGCCCACTGGTCGGGACTTTTGAAGCTTTCTTT
NA | once | TRBJ2-2 | TRBV2 | CASTPFSNTGELFF | TGTGCCAGCACCCCTTTCTCGAACACCGGGGAGCTGTTTTTT
NA | NA | TRBJ1-4 | TRBV19 | CASSTRHLSNEKLFF | TGTGCCAGTAGTACCCGACACCTATCTAATGAAAAACTGTTTTTT
NA | NA | TRBJ1-5 | TRBV2 | CATNREVNQPQHF | TGTGCCACCAACAGGGAAGTCAATCAGCCCCAGCATTTT
TRBD2 | NA | TRBJ2-1 | TRBV6-1 | CASSVLAGGSYNEQFF | TGTGCCAGCAGTGTCCTAGCGGGGGGGTCCTACAATGAGCAGTTCTTC
NA | NA | TRBJ1-2 | TRBV6-1 | CASSEAHDYGYTF | TGTGCCAGCAGTGAGGCACACGACTATGGCTACACCTTC
NA | NA | TRBJ2-1 | TRBV7-9 | CASSLAGGRFYNEQFF | TGTGCCAGCAGCTTAGCCGGGGGGCGATTCTACAATGAGCAGTTCTTC
NA | NA | TRBJ1-1 | TRBV7-6 | CASSLGGMEGPAFF | TGTGCCAGCAGCTTAGGAGGGATGGAAGGGCCGGCTTTCTTT
TRBD1 | few | TRBJ1-2 | TRBV28 | CASTQDRLNGYTF | TGTGCCAGCACCCAGGACAGGCTTAATGGCTACACCTTC
TRBD2 | NA | TRBJ2-1 | TRBV9 | CASSVASSSGGPSYNEQFF | TGTGCCAGCAGCGTAGCCTCTTCTAGCGGGGGCCCTTCCTACAATGAGCAGTTCTTC
TRBD1 | NA | TRBJ1-3 | TRBV10-3 | CAISEQNRGLGNTIYF | TGTGCCATCAGTGAACAGAACAGGGGGCTTGGAAACACCATATATTTT
TRBD1 | NA | TRBJ1-2 | TRBV11-2 | CASSLAGDRIYGYTF | TGTGCCAGCAGCTTAGCTGGGGACAGGATCTATGGCTACACCTTC
NA | NA | TRBJ1-3 | TRBV21-1 | CMLGQGFFSGNTIYF | TGTATGTTGGGCCAGGGCTTCTTCTCTGGAAACACCATATATTTT
TRBD1 | NA | TRBJ2-3 | TRBV2 | CASSDTGKGATDTQYF | TGTGCCAGCAGTGATACAGGGAAGGGGGCCACAGATACGCAGTATTTT
NA | NA | TRBJ2-3 | TRBV7-6 | CASSSLPRGSTDTQYF | TGTGCCAGCAGCTCCTTACCGCGGGGTAGCACAGATACGCAGTATTTT
NA | NA | TRBJ2-2 | TRBV19 | CASSMDSANTGELFF | TGTGCCAGTAGTATGGACAGCGCGAACACCGGGGAGCTGTTTTTT
TRBD1 | NA | TRBJ2-5 | TRBV28 | CASSPEDRRETQYF | TGTGCCAGCAGTCCTGAGGACAGGAGGGAGACCCAGTACTTC
NA | NA | TRBJ2-7 | TRBV27 | CASSLSGGTYEQYF | TGTGCCAGCAGTTTATCGGGGGGAACCTACGAGCAGTACTTC
TRBD1 | once | TRBJ1-1 | TRBV4-1 | CASSLRQGANTEAFF | TGCGCCAGCAGCCTCCGACAGGGGGCGAACACTGAAGCTTTCTTT
NA | NA | TRBJ2-5 | TRBV27 | CASRDIGVIETQYF | TGTGCCAGCAGAGATATAGGGGTAATAGAGACCCAGTACTTC
NA | NA | TRBJ1-5 | TRBV19 | CASSIWGRGGQPQHF | TGTGCCAGTAGTATATGGGGGAGGGGCGGACAGCCCCAGCATTTT
TRBD1 | NA | TRBJ1-2 | TRBV6-6 | CASSAPGTANYGYTF | TGTGCCAGCAGTGCTCCCGGGACAGCAAACTATGGCTACACCTTC
TRBD2 | once | TRBJ2-5 | TRBV13 | CASSPSGGPQETQYF | TGTGCCAGCAGCCCTAGCGGGGGGCCCCAAGAGACCCAGTACTTC
NA | NA | TRBJ1-2 | TRBV6-5 | CATHRQGYTF | TGTGCCACCCACCGCCAGGGCTACACCTTC
NA | NA | TRBJ2-7 | TRBV28 | CASSPLLDNEQYF | TGTGCCAGCAGCCCTCTCCTCGACAACGAGCAGTACTTC
NA | few | TRBJ1-6 | TRBV7-9 | CASSLGPGGSPLHF | TGTGCCAGCAGCTTAGGGCCGGGTGGGTCACCCCTCCACTTT
TRBD1 | NA | TRBJ1-1 | TRBV5-1 | CASRRQGEDTEAFF | TGCGCCAGCAGGAGACAGGGAGAGGACACTGAAGCTTTCTTT
NA | NA | TRBJ1-2 | TRBV7-9 | CASSLGPQGTYGYTF | TGTGCCAGCAGCTTAGGTCCCCAGGGGACCTATGGCTACACCTTC
NA | NA | TRBJ1-2 | TRBV9 | CASSVEQGGGYTF | TGTGCCAGCAGCGTTGAACAGGGTGGTGGCTACACCTTC
TRBD1 | NA | TRBJ2-7 | TRBV6-6 | CASSTGTGAFGEQYF | TGTGCCAGCAGTACGGGGACAGGGGCGTTCGGCGAGCAGTACTTC
TRBD1 | few | TRBJ1-1 | TRBV19 | CASSIGQGAFTEAFF | TGTGCCAGTAGTATTGGGCAGGGGGCGTTTACTGAAGCTTTCTTT
NA | NA | TRBJ2-1 | TRBV9 | CASSARTGYEQFF | TGTGCCAGCAGCGCGCGGACGGGGTATGAGCAGTTCTTC
TRBD1 | NA | TRBJ1-2 | TRBV15 | CATGDRHLWGYTF | TGTGCCACCGGGGACAGGCACCTTTGGGGCTACACCTTC
NA | NA | TRBJ2-3 | TRBV7-2 | CASSLAAITDTQYF | TGTGCCAGCAGCTTAGCGGCCATCACAGATACGCAGTATTTT
NA | NA | TRBJ1-5 | TRBV11-3 | CASTQGPGTDNQPQHF | TGTGCCAGCACCCAAGGGCCAGGGACTGACAATCAGCCCCAGCATTTT
TRBD2 | NA | TRBJ2-3 | TRBV5-1 | CASNSGGLGGTDTQYF | TGCGCCAGCAATAGCGGGGGACTCGGGGGCACAGATACGCAGTATTTT
NA | NA | TRBJ2-5 | TRBV6-5 | CASSYGQGGTQYF | TGTGCCAGCAGTTACGGGCAGGGGGGGACCCAGTACTTC
TRBD1 | NA | TRBJ2-7 | TRBV6-1 | CASKDRGSYEQYF | TGTGCCAGCAAGGACAGGGGTTCCTACGAGCAGTACTTC